Below, one TCR beta chain is given with its context. Its specificity is not known. Second-dose groups at about 4 or about 12 weeks were pooled. The record originates from a study of T cell responses to AZD1222 COVID-19 vaccine. Points from the study as a whole: Spike was spanned by vaccine-associated CD4 TCRs, with dominance at 160-218 and 743-854. AZD1222 recipients seropositive at baseline numbered only six or seven.

Clones were sequenced by immunoSEQ multiplex PCR, and TCRdb holds only the in-frame ones, with some missing. The sample contains roughly 100,000 clones, 80% to 90% of which appear only once. The V and J ends lost 3 bases and 3 bases, in that order; junction bases with no gene match: 11. CDR3 length equals 17 residues. Germline CDR1 is KGHSH and CDR2 is LQKENI. The sequence derives from an adult who received the AZD1222 COVID-19 vaccine. This specimen was peripheral blood, taken 28 days after the second AZD1222 dose. This chain links TRBV18 with TRBJ1-1; 9 positions match TRBD1. The CDR3: CASSPRTGGGRYTEAFF. CDR3 in DNA: TGTGCCAGCTCACCCAGAACAGGGGGCGGTCGATACACTGAAGCTTTCTTT.